This TCR beta chain stems from a study of blood T cell repertoires in COVID-19. Study context: Both acute and convalescent COVID-19 samples were obtained from the United States, Italy and Spain. T cells, B-cell-depleted T cells, or PBMCs supplied cDNA or gDNA.

Under the authors' procedure: Cell counts per sample came from amplifying reference gene primers. Produced via immunoSEQ multiplex PCR; TCRdb's table is partial and in-frame only. V and J calls and clone size follow that table, whereas D and trimming were derived from the DNA. The sample has a few hundred thousand clones, 87% seen once; the top ten hold around 3%. Participants were aged about 18 to 100 years from roughly 25 US areas. This receptor was obtained from a woman aged 25 to 39 who had recovered from COVID-19. Sequencing input: PBMCs or T cells enriched from blood (not recorded which).

The CDR3 reads CASSYSGPTSLYEQYF. DNA for the CDR3: TGTGCCAGCAGTTACTCGGGTCCGACATCCCTTTACGAGCAGTACTTC. The chain links TRBV6-5 to TRBJ2-7, with D unclear. V was shortened by 0 bases and J by 4 bases, with 16 bases between the two germline ends. Germline CDR1 reads MNHEY; CDR2 reads SVGAGI. There are 16 residues in the CDR3.